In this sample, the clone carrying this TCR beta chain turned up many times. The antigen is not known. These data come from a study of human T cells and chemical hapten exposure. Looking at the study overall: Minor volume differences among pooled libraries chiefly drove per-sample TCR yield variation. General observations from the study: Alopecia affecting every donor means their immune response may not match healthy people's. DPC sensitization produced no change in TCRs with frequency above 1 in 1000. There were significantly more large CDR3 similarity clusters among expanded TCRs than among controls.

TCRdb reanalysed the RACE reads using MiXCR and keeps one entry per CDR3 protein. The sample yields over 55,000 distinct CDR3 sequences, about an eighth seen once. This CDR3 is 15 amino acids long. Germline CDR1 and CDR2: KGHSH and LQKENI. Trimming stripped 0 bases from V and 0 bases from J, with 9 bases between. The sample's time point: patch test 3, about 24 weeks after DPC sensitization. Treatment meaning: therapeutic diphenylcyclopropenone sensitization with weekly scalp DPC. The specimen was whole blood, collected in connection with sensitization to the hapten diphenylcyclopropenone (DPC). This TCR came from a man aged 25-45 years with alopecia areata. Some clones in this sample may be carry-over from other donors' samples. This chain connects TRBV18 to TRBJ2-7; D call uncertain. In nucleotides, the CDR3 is TGTGCCAGCTCACCACCAGCAGGTACCTCCTACGAGCAGTACTTC. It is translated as CASSPPAGTSYEQYF. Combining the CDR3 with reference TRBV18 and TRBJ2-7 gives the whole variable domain NAGVMQNPRHLVRRRGQEARLRCSPMKGHSHVYWYRQLPEEGLKFMVYLQKENIIDESGMPKERFSAEFPKEGPSILRIQQVVRGDSAAYFCASSPPAGTSYEQYFGPGTRLTVT.